This paragraph reports one T cell receptor (beta chain). The target antigen is unknown. This sample stems from a study of tumor-infiltrating lymphocytes in primary liver carcinoma. Across the whole study: Primary liver carcinoma, confirmed by histopathology, was surgically resected.

CDR1 and CDR2 (germline): SEHNR, FQNEAQ (reference sequence). With 2 bases clipped from V and 8 bases from J, the junction kept 3 bases outside the gene matches. This CDR3 contains 14 residues. Unsorted whole blood yielded the blood RNA, and germline DNA was also extracted. Making TCR beta cDNA involved around 520 ng total RNA and a constant-region primer. Sequencing libraries for TCR beta derived from three nested multiplex PCR rounds that used slightly modified ARM-PCR. Researchers ran the first two PCR rounds for 9 to 10 cycles each with TRBV1-TRBV30 forward primers and a C-beta reverse primer. MiXCR, run by TCRdb on the multiplex PCR reads, gives a single entry per CDR3 protein. Altogether about 310,000 distinct CDR3 sequences are present, about 50% being singletons, with the ten largest covering 15% to 20%. The study's findings and limits: The overlap of tumor-adjacent and tumor-blood pairs was smaller than that of tumor region pairs. Significantly larger top-250-clone fractions were found in tumors than in blood (p = 0.039).

Specimen: peripheral blood. The source is a woman under 40 with primary liver carcinoma and hepatitis B virus infection. This chain links TRBV7-9 with TRBJ1-4, with TRBD1 matching 9 bases. CDR3 loop: CASSLRDRDEKLFF. In DNA form, the CDR3 reads TGTGCCAGCAGCTTACGGGACAGGGACGAAAAACTGTTTTTT.